One sample yielded the 25 T cell receptor beta chains listed below, sequenced in a study of blood T cell repertoires in COVID-19. TCRdb's table, derived via immunoSEQ multiplex PCR, lists solely in-frame clones and lacks some. The table has about 380,000 clones, about 88% seen once. Material for sequencing was PBMCs or T cells enriched from blood (not recorded which). The receptors were gathered from a woman under 40 who had recovered from COVID-19.

This sequence joins TRBV6-5 and TRBJ2-3; D remains ambiguous. V dropped 5 bases and J dropped 1 base, with 10 bases sitting between them. The CDR3 spans 14 residues. Germline CDR1 is MNHEY and CDR2 is SVGAGI. The DNA of the CDR3 is TGTGCCAGCAGTCGACGCACAGGCACAGATACGCAGTATTTT. Protein product: CASSRRTGTDTQYF.

CDR3 amino acids: CAISEPSMVNYGYTF. The CDR3, as DNA: TGTGCCATCAGTGAGCCGAGTATGGTAAACTATGGCTACACCTTC. The rearrangement uses TRBV10-3 and TRBJ1-2; unclear D gene. Germline V gene data show CDR1 as ENHRY and CDR2 as SYGVKD. CDR3 length: 15 residues. V was cut by 2 bases and J by 2 bases, with 12 bases left in between.

The chain uses TRBV18 and TRBJ2-7; no reliable D call. The CDR3 has 15 residues. CDR1 and CDR2 from the germline V gene are KGHSH and LQKENI. V was clipped by 1 base and J by 0 bases, with 10 bases between them. Here the CDR3 DNA reads TGTGCCAGCTCACCACACGAGGAGAGCTCCTACGAGCAGTACTTC. This translates into CASSPHEESSYEQYF.

The chain uses TRBV2 and TRBJ1-2, with D perhaps TRBD1 (6 bases). Trimming pared 3 bases from V and 7 bases from J, leaving 15 bases between. CDR3 length equals 14 residues. Germline lookup yields CDR1 SNHLY and CDR2 FYNNEI. The CDR3, as DNA: TGTGCCAGCAGTGAGTTGGGGGCGGCTCTTGGCTACACCTTC. This gives the protein CASSELGAALGYTF.

The gene calls are TRBV7-2 and TRBJ1-6, with D perhaps matching TRBD1 (5 bases). CDR1 is SGHTA, CDR2 FQGNSA, per germline. V lost 3 bases, J lost 9 bases, and 18 bases lay in between. There are 16 residues in the CDR3. As DNA, the CDR3 is TGTGCCAGCAGCTTGGATCAGGGAGGTAGTGGTTCACCCCTCCACTTT. Its translation is CASSLDQGGSGSPLHF.

This rearrangement joins TRBV6-5 to TRBJ2-3; a weak D match, TRBD1 (6 bases). Trimming left V 6 bases short and J 5 bases short, with 18 bases between. The CDR3 is made up of 15 amino acids. From germline, CDR1 is MNHEY and CDR2 SVGAGI. The CDR3 DNA follows: TGTGCCAGCAGAAGGGACAACGGAGGTGGAGATACGCAGTATTTT. It codes for CASRRDNGGGDTQYF.

CDR3: CSARDVREAFF. CDR3 coding DNA: TGCAGTGCTAGAGATGTCAGGGAAGCTTTCTTT. The chain is built from TRBV20-1 and TRBJ1-1; unclear D gene. CDR3 length: 11 amino acids. In germline, CDR1 is DFQATT, CDR2 SNEGSKA (reference sequence). The ends were cut back, 0 bases at V and 8 bases at J, with 7 bases in the middle.

This clone was observed once. The gene calls are TRBV6-5 and TRBJ1-5, with 9 bases lining up with TRBD1. This CDR3 has 13 residues. From germline, CDR1 is MNHEY and CDR2 SVGAGI. V trimming: 4 bases; J trimming: 8 bases; junction bases outside the gene matches: 3. This chain's CDR3 is CASSSRDREPQHF. The CDR3 DNA reads as TGTGCCAGCAGTTCCCGGGACAGGGAGCCCCAGCATTTT.

CDR3 coding DNA: TGTGCCAGCAGCTTCGGACAGGGACCAGACTATGGCTACACCTTC. Residues: CASSFGQGPDYGYTF. The chain has TRBV7-2 and TRBJ1-2, with 8 nucleotides matching TRBD1. This CDR3 comprises 15 residues. Germline V gene sequence: CDR1 SGHTA, CDR2 FQGNSA. V lost 3 bases, J lost 3 bases, and 6 bases stayed unmatched.

This rearrangement joins TRBV27 to TRBJ2-3; D is uncertain. Deletions cut 3 bases from V and 1 base from J, with 8 bases between. The germline V gene has CDR1 MNHEY and CDR2 SMNVEV (reference sequence). The CDR3 consists of 14 residues. CDR3 amino acids: CASSFAERTDTQYF. The CDR3 coding sequence is TGTGCCAGCAGTTTTGCGGAACGCACAGATACGCAGTATTTT.

The rearrangement uses TRBV2 and TRBJ2-1; the D is unclear. The CDR3 totals 15 residues. Between the trimmed V and J ends, which lost 5 bases and 0 bases, there was a span of 11 bases. Germline CDR1 SNHLY, CDR2 FYNNEI. The CDR3 DNA follows: TGTGCCAGCAGTTATCTAGTATCCTCCTACAATGAGCAGTTCTTC. Protein sequence: CASSYLVSSYNEQFF.

This clone appeared once. The chain links TRBV27 to TRBJ2-6; 8 bases match TRBD2. V lost 5 bases to trimming and J lost 2 bases; unmatched junction nucleotides: 8. The CDR3 contains 17 residues. Germline V gene lookup returns CDR1 MNHEY and CDR2 SMNVEV (reference sequence). In DNA form, the CDR3 reads TGTGCCAGCAGTATCGACTCGGGAGGGGCTGGGGCCAACGTCCTGACTTTC. Translation gives CASSIDSGGAGANVLTF.

Regarding this clone: Sequence at one end of the junction differs from germline and may be a read error. The CDR3 spells CASSQEGLSSGPPRDF. The CDR3 region has the DNA TGTGCCAGCAGCCAAGAAGGCCTCTCTAGCGGGCCCCCGAGAGACTTC. The chain employs TRBV4-2 and TRBJ2-7, with 8 bases identical to TRBD2. CDR3 length: 16 residues. Germline V gene data show CDR1 as LGHNA and CDR2 as YNFKEQ.

V gene TRBV28 combines with J gene TRBJ2-5; 8 nucleotides match TRBD2. V lost 7 bases to trimming and J lost 9 bases; unmatched junction nucleotides: 7. CDR3 length: 12 amino acids. The germline CDR1 and CDR2 sequences are MDHEN and SYDVKM. CDR3 DNA: TGTGCCAGCACCCGGGGGGGTGTCGCCCAGTACTTC. Residues: CASTRGGVAQYF.

This clone was counted once. The CDR3 spells CASSRQAVGYGYTF. The CDR3, as DNA: TGTGCCAGCAGCAGACAAGCCGTCGGCTATGGCTACACCTTC. The genes are TRBV6-5 and TRBJ1-2; D gene unclear. V was cut by 6 bases and J by 4 bases, with 15 bases left in between. The CDR3 sequence is 14 residues long. Germline V gene lookup returns CDR1 MNHEY and CDR2 SVGAGI.

V gene TRBV9 combines with J gene TRBJ1-2; D might be TRBD1 (6 bases). V was trimmed by 1 base and J by 2 bases, leaving 15 bases between them. The CDR3 has 16 amino acids. Looked up from germline, CDR1 is SGDLS and CDR2 is YYNGEE. For the CDR3, the DNA is TGTGCCAGCAGCGTATACCCGGGGGGGCTGAACTATGGCTACACCTTC. Its translation: CASSVYPGGLNYGYTF.

The J gene is TRBJ2-7, the V gene TRBV24-1, with 7 bases matching TRBD1. Germline lookup yields CDR1 KGHDR and CDR2 SFDVKD. V dropped 1 base and J dropped 3; count of bases not matched to a gene: 11. The CDR3 spans 17 residues. CDR3: CATSDFLHRQGVYEQYF. CDR3 sequence (DNA): TGTGCCACCAGTGATTTTCTTCATCGGCAGGGGGTCTACGAGCAGTACTTC.

The J gene is TRBJ2-6, the V gene TRBV5-1; D gene ambiguous. The CDR3 is made up of 18 amino acids. V dropped 1 base and J dropped 0 bases, with 14 bases sitting between them. Germline V CDR1 and CDR2: SGHRS, YFSETQ. CDR3 bases: TGCGCCAGCAGCTTGATCCGGCTGTCTAGCTCTGGGGCCAACGTCCTGACTTTC. This gives the protein CASSLIRLSSSGANVLTF.

The chain employs TRBV4-1 and TRBJ2-5, with 8 bases identical to TRBD1. V trimming: 0 bases; J trimming: 7 bases; junction bases outside the gene matches: 10. The CDR3 totals 16 residues. Per the germline V gene, CDR1 is MGHRA and CDR2 is YSYEKL. In DNA form, the CDR3 reads TGCGCCAGCAGCCAAGATGAGGGGACAGGTGCCCTGACCCAGTACTTC. Translation: CASSQDEGTGALTQYF.

This clone has a single count. J is TRBJ2-5 and V is TRBV7-2, with 11 bases aligning to TRBD2. CDR1 is SGHTA and CDR2 is FQGNSA in the germline V gene. V was clipped by 2 bases and J by 5 bases; unmatched bases: 4. CDR3 length: 15 residues. As DNA, the CDR3 is TGTGCCAGCAGCTTAAGACTAGCGGGGAGGGAGACCCAGTACTTC. This translates into CASSLRLAGRETQYF.

The chain links TRBV19 to TRBJ1-6, with a weak D call TRBD1 (6 bases). The CDR3 contains 15 residues. V was cut by 2 bases and J by 5 bases, with 10 bases left in between. Germline CDR1 LNHDA, CDR2 SQIVND (reference sequence). CDR3 residues: CASSISRGHNSPLHF. CDR3 DNA sequence: TGTGCCAGTAGTATATCGCGGGGGCATAATTCACCCCTCCACTTT.

The genes are TRBV4-1 and TRBJ1-2; 7 bases agree with TRBD1. There are 15 residues in the CDR3. Per germline, CDR1 MGHRA and CDR2 YSYEKL. With V trimmed by 0 bases and J by 1 base, 2 bases remained unmatched. The CDR3: CASSQDRDSNYGYTF. In nucleotides, the CDR3 is TGCGCCAGCAGCCAAGATCGGGACAGTAACTATGGCTACACCTTC.

This chain joins TRBV27 and TRBJ1-2; TRBD1 aligns across 7 bases. In germline, CDR1 is MNHEY, CDR2 SMNVEV (reference sequence). CDR3 length equals 15 residues. The J segment lost 8 bases and the V segment lost 5 bases, leaving 14 bases of the junction unmatched. The CDR3 DNA sequence: TGTGCCAGCAGTGGCCAGGGACAGCTCGTTGGGGGCTACACCTTC. Protein product: CASSGQGQLVGGYTF.

The rearrangement links TRBV13 to TRBJ2-2; 10 bases match TRBD1. The V gene end was trimmed by 8 bases and the J gene end by 4 bases; junction bases not matched to a gene: 10. Germline V lookup: CDR1 PRHDT, CDR2 FYEKMQ (reference sequence). The CDR3 is made up of 16 amino acids. CDR3 loop: CASRDRGLSITGELFF. In DNA, the CDR3 is TGTGCCAGCCGGGACAGGGGACTGTCAATCACCGGGGAGCTGTTTTTT.

This clone was recorded only once. V usage is TRBV2 and J usage is TRBJ1-1; no firm D call. Germline CDR1 SNHLY, CDR2 FYNNEI. The V gene lost 7 bases and the J gene lost 0 bases, with 9 bases spanning the gap. The CDR3 loop spans 13 amino acids. DNA of the CDR3: TGTGCCAGCACCCGGGGAGTGAACACTGAAGCTTTCTTT. Translating gives CASTRGVNTEAFF.